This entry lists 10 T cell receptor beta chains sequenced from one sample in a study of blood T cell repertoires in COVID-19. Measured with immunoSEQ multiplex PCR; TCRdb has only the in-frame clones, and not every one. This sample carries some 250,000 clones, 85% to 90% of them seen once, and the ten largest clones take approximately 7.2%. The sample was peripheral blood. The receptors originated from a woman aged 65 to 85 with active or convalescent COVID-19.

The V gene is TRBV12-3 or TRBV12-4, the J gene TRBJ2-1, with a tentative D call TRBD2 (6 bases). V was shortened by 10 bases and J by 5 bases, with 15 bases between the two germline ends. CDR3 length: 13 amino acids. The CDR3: CAIRRWGDNEQFF. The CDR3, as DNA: TGTGCCATCAGACGGTGGGGGGACAATGAGCAGTTCTTC.

CDR3 loop: CASSGGRTGVGEAFF. CDR3 DNA: TGTGCCAGCAGCGGAGGAAGGACAGGGGTGGGTGAAGCTTTCTTT. The chain joins TRBV9 to TRBJ1-1; TRBD1 matches 9 bases. Per the germline V gene, CDR1 is SGDLS and CDR2 is YYNGEE. Unmatched junction bases numbered 10, after V lost 3 bases and J lost 7 bases. The length of the CDR3 is 15 residues.

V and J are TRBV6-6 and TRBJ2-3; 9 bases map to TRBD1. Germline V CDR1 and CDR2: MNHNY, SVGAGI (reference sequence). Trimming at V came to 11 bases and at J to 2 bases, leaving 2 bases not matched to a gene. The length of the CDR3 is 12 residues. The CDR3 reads CAGQGFTDTQYF. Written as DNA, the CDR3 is TGTGCCGGACAGGGGTTCACAGATACGCAGTATTTT.

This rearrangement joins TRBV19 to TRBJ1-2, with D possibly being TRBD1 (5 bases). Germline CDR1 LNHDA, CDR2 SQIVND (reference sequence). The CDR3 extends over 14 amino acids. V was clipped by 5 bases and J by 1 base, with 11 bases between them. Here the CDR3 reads CASSLGGDNYGYTF. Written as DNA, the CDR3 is TGTGCCAGTAGTCTGGGGGGAGATAACTATGGCTACACCTTC.

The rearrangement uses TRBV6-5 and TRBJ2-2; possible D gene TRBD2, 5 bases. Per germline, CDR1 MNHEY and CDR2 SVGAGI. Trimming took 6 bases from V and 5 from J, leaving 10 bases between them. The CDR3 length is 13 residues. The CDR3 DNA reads TGTGCCAGCAGGCCCCCGGGGACCGGGGAGCTGTTTTTT. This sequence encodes CASRPPGTGELFF.

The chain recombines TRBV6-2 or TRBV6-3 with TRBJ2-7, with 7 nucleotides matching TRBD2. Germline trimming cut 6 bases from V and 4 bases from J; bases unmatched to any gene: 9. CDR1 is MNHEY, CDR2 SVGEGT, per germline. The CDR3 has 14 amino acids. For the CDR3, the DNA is TGTGCCAGCAGCCAACGGGGGGATCTTTACGAGCAGTACTTC. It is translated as CASSQRGDLYEQYF.

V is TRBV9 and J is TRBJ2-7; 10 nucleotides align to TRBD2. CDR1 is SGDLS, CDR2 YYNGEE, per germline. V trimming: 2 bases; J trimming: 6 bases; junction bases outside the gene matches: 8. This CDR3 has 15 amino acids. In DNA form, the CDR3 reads TGTGCCAGCAGCGTCACTAGCGGGGTGGGGGCCGAGCAGTACTTC. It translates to CASSVTSGVGAEQYF.

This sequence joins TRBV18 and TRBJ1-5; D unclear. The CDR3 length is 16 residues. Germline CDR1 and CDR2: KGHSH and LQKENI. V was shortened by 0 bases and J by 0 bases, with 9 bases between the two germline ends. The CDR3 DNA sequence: TGTGCCAGCTCACCACCTGGAGGGTATAGCAATCAGCCCCAGCATTTT. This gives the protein CASSPPGGYSNQPQHF.

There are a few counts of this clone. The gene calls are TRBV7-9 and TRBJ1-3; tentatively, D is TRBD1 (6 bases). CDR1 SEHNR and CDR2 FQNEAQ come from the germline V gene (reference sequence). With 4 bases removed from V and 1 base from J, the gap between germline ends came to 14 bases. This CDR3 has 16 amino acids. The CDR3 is CASSYVQGYSGNTIYF. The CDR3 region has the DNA TGTGCCAGCAGCTATGTACAGGGATATTCTGGAAACACCATATATTTT.

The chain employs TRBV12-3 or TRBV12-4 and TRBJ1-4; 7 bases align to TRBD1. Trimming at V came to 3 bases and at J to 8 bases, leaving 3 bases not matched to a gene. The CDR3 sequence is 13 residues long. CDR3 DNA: TGTGCCAGCAGTTTGACAGGGAGGGAAAAACTGTTTTTT. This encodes CASSLTGREKLFF.